Listed below are T cell receptor beta chains from one sample, sequenced in a study of T cell changes during pregnancy in multiple sclerosis. Only in-frame clones appear in the TCRdb table, and some are missing; sequencing was by immunoSEQ multiplex PCR. The sample lists 75,000 to 95,000 clones, roughly 90% occurring once. The source was peripheral blood, collected in the first trimester of pregnancy. These receptors came from a female donor with multiple sclerosis, enrolled in a pregnancy study. Each CDR3 is given without its conserved first and last residue.

TRBJ1-2	12	TRBV5-1	ASSISGQNYGYT
TRBJ1-2	12	TRBV6-1	ASSSREANYGYT
TRBJ2-3	13	TRBV2	ASLNGLGSTDTQY
TRBJ2-7	12	TRBV27	ASSTSGSSYEQY
TRBJ2-7	14	TRBV6-6	ASSYSSDPSSYEQY
TRBJ2-3	12	TRBV29-1	SVVVGGRGDTQY
TRBJ2-2	13	TRBV4-1	ASSQFLAATGELF
TRBJ2-5	11	TRBV5-4	ASSMTGVETQY
TRBJ2-1	15	TRBV5-1	ASSASPPSGTYNEQF
TRBJ2-5	11	TRBV5-1	ASSTGGAETQY
TRBJ2-1	11	TRBV11-2	ASRKGLANEQF
TRBJ1-5	13	TRBV19	ASSILSGNNQPQH
TRBJ1-2	11	TRBV13	ASSLGSDYGYT
TRBJ2-7	12	TRBV6-1	ASSEGTELYEQY
TRBJ2-1	12	TRBV12-5	ASAGGQAYNEQF
TRBJ2-2	12	TRBV5-1	ASSLASGPGELF
TRBJ2-7	12	TRBV27	ASSLGTIRNEQY
TRBJ2-7	14	TRBV7-2	ASSLARRTGSYEQY
TRBJ1-1	12	TRBV29-1	SVAEGGQGTEAF
TRBJ1-2	11	TRBV5-6	ASSWGQGYGYT
TRBJ2-5	13	TRBV7-9	ASSLGDRGQETQY
TRBJ1-2	13	TRBV6-5	ASRTDSFRAYGYT
TRBJ2-1	12	TRBV5-4	ASSTLGGNNEQF
TRBJ1-1	13	TRBV7-9	ASSSIAATATEAF
TRBJ2-1	13	TRBV19	ASRTLTSGYNEQF
TRBJ1-2	12	TRBV6-1	ASHARGTGYGYT